The clone carrying this T cell receptor beta chain was seen once. The data belong to a study of blood T cell repertoires in COVID-19. CDR1 and CDR2 from the germline V gene are SEHNR and FQNEAQ (reference sequence). This CDR3 spans 14 amino acids. V was pared by 3 bases and J by 0 bases, with 7 bases between. Repertoires were generated with immunoSEQ multiplex PCR, while TCRdb's copy carries only in-frame clones and drops some. The sample comprises 150,000 to 200,000 clones, approximately 86% of which are singletons, and more than 7.5% rests with the top ten. The chain couples TRBV7-9 to TRBJ2-3, with D unclear. This clonotype was obtained from a man aged 45-60 years with active or convalescent COVID-19. Material: peripheral blood. The CDR3 region is CASSLVTSTDTQYF. The CDR3 DNA sequence: TGTGCCAGCAGCTTGGTGACTAGCACAGATACGCAGTATTTT. Full variable domain (rest looked up from reference TRBV7-9 and TRBJ2-3): DTGVSQNPRHKITKRGQNVTFRCDPISEHNRLYWYRQTLGQGPEFLTYFQNEAQLEKSRLLSDRFSAERPKGSFSTLEIQRTEQGDSAMYLCASSLVTSTDTQYFGPGTRLTVL.